The sequence of this T cell receptor (beta chain) was determined in a study of patients and donors after allogeneic stem cell transplantation (dated by TCRdb to the early 2020s). Library prep was done by RT-PCR. The sequencer listed for this sample is NextSeq 550. Clones were called with MiXCR by TCRdb after fastp trimmed the public reads at Q25, and only in-frame beta chains were retained. Each record represents a unique CDR3 protein, reported with the most common genes and DNA among its rows. The sample table shows under 30,000 distinct CDR3 sequences, and 40% to 45% are seen once. In total, the top ten clones hold around 80% of the sample. This clonotype appeared a few times. It lacks a known antigen. Per-base quality was not reported, and no clone a single base away is much larger than it. V is shortened by 4 bases, J by 3 bases, and the region joining them spans 13 bases. CDR1 and CDR2 are read off the germline V gene as SGHRS and YFSETQ. The CDR3, cysteine through phenylalanine, is 14 amino acids long. Only the CDR3 DNA stays, 42 bases, in frame from base 1.

The source is a human donor who was either an allogeneic HSCT recipient or a stem cell or donor lymphocyte infusion donor (not recorded which). It is not recorded whose cells these are; they may come from a transplant donor. The sample comprised blood, either unsorted or a sorted T cell fraction (not recorded which). The sequence joins TRBV5-1 to TRBJ1-1; no D gene is confidently identified. The nucleotide sequence reads TGCGCCAGCAGCCTAGGAGGGAGCGACACTGAAGCTTTCTTT. It specifies CASSLGGSDTEAFF.